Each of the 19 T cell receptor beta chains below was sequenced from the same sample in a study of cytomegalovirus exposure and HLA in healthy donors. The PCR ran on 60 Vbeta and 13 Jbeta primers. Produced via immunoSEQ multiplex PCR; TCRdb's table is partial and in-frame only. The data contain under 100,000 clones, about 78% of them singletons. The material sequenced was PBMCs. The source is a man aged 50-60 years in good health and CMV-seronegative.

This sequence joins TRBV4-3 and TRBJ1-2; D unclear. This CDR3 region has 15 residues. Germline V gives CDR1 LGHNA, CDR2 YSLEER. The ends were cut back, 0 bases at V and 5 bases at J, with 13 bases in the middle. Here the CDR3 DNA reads TGCGCCAGCAGCCAAGACAGGTCGGTCGTTTATGGCTACACCTTC. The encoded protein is CASSQDRSVVYGYTF.

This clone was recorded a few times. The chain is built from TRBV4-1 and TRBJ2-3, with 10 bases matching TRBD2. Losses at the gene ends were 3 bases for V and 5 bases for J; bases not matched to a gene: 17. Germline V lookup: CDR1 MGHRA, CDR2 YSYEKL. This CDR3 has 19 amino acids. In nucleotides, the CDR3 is TGCGCCAGCAGCCAGACGGGCACTGCGAGCGGGGGGGGAAGAGATACGCAGTATTTT. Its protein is CASSQTGTASGGGRDTQYF.

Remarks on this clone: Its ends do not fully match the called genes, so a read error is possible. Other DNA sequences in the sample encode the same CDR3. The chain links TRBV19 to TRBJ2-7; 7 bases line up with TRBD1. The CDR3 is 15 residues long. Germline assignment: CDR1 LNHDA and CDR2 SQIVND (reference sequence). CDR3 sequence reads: CASTHRSDRPDEQYF. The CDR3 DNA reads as TGTGCCAGTACCCACCGCTCGGACAGGCCTGACGAGCAGTACTTT.

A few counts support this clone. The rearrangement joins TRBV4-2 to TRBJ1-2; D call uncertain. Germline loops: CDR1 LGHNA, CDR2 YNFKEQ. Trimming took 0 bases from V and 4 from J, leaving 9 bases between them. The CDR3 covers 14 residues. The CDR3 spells CASSQDLGPYGYTF. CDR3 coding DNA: TGTGCCAGCAGCCAAGATCTGGGCCCCTATGGCTACACCTTC.

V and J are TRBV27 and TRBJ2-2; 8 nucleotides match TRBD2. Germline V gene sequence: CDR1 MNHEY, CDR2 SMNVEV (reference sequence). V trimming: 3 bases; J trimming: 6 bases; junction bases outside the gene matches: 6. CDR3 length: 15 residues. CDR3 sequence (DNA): TGTGCCAGCAGTTTTCGGGGGGGGCGGGCCGGGGAGCTGTTTTTT. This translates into CASSFRGGRAGELFF.

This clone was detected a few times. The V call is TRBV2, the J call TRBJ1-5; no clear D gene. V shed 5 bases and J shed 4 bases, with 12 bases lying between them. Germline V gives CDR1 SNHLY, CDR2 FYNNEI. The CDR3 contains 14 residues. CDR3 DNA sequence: TGTGCCAGCAGTTATTCGGGGAGAAATCAGCCCCAGCATTTT. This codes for CASSYSGRNQPQHF.

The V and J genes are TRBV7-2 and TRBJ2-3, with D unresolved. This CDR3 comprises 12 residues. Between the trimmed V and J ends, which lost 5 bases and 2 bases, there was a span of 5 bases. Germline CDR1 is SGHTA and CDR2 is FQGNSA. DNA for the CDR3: TGTGCCAGCAGCCGGTACACAGATACGCAGTATTTT. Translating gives CASSRYTDTQYF.

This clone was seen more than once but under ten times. CDR3 sequence: CASRPGQGTTNEKLFF. CDR3 DNA: TGTGCCAGCAGACCCGGACAGGGGACAACTAATGAAAAACTGTTTTTT. V is TRBV6-6 and J is TRBJ1-4, with 9 bases aligning to TRBD1. V dropped 6 bases and J dropped 0; count of bases not matched to a gene: 5. Looked up from germline, CDR1 is MNHNY and CDR2 is SVGAGI (reference sequence). The CDR3 is 16 amino acids.

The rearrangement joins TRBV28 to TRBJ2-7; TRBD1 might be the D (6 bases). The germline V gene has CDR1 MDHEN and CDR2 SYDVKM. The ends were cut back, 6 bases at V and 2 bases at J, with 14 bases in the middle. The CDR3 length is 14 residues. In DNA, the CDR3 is TGTGCCAGCAGCCGGACAGCACTGACCTACGAGCAGTACTTC. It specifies CASSRTALTYEQYF.

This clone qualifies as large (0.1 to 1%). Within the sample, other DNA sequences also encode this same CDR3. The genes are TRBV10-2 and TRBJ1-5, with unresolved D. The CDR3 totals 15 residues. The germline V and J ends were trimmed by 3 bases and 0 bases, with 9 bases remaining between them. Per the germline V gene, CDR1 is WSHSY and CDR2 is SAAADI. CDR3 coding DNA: TGCGCCAGCAGTGATTCTTTAAATAGCAATCAGCCCCAGCATTTT. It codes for CASSDSLNSNQPQHF.

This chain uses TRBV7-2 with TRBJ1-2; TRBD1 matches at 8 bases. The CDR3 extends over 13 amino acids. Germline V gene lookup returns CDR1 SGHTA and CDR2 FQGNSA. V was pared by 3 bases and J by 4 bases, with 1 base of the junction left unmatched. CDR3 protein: CASSFGQGYGYTF. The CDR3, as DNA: TGTGCCAGCAGCTTCGGACAGGGCTATGGCTACACCTTC.

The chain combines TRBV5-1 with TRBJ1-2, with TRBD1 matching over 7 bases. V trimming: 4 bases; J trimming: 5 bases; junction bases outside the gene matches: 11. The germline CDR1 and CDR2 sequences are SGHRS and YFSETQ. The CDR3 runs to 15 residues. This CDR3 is CASSPRGQSLYGYTF. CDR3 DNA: TGCGCCAGCAGCCCGAGGGGGCAATCACTTTATGGCTACACCTTC.

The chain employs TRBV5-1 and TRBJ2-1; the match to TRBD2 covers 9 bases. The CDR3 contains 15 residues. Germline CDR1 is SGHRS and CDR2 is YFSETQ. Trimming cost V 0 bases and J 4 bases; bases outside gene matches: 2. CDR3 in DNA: TGCGCCAGCAGCTTGGTCAGCGGGGGGTACAATGAGCAGTTCTTC. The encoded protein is CASSLVSGGYNEQFF. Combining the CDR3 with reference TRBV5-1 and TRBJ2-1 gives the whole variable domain KAGVTQTPRYLIKTRGQQVTLSCSPISGHRSVSWYQQTPGQGLQFLFEYFSETQRNKGNFPGRFSGRQFSNSRSEMNVSTLELGDSALYLCASSLVSGGYNEQFFGPGTRLTVL.

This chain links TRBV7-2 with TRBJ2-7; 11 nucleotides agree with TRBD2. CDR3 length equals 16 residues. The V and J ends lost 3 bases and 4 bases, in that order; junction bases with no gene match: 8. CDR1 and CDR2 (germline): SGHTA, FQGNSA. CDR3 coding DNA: TGTGCCAGCAGCTTGTATAGCGGGGGGGCGGCATACGAGCAGTACTTC. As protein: CASSLYSGGAAYEQYF. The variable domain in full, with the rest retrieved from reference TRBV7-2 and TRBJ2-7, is GAGVSQSPSNKVTEKGKDVELRCDPISGHTALYWYRQSLGQGLEFLIYFQGNSAPDKSGLPSDRFSAERTGGSVSTLTIQRTQQEDSAVYLCASSLYSGGAAYEQYFGPGTRLTVT.

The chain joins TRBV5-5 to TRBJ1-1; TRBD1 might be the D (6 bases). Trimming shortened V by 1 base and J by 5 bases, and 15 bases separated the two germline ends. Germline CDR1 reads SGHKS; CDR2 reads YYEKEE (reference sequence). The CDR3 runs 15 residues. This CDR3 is CASSLTQERGTEAFF. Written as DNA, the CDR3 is TGTGCCAGCAGCTTGACGCAAGAGAGGGGGACTGAAGCTTTCTTT.

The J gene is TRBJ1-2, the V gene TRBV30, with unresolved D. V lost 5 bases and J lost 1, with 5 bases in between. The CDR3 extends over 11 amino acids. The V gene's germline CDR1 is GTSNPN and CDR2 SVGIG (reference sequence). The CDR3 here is CAWGGNYGYTF. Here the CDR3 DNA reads TGTGCCTGGGGAGGTAACTATGGCTACACCTTC. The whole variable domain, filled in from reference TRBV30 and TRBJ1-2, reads SQTIHQWPATLVQPVGSPLSLECTVEGTSNPNLYWYRQAAGRGLQLLFYSVGIGQISSEVPQNLSASRPQDRQFILSSKKLLLSDSGFYLCAWGGNYGYTFGSGTRLTVV.

The CDR3 reads CASSLDRVGYTF. CDR3 in DNA: TGTGCCAGCAGCCTTGACAGGGTTGGCTACACCTTC. This chain joins TRBV7-8 and TRBJ1-2, with 7 bases matching TRBD1. V lost 5 bases, J lost 7 bases, and 4 bases stayed unmatched. Germline CDR1 is SGHVS and CDR2 is FQNEAQ. This CDR3 spans 12 amino acids. Drawing the rest from reference TRBV7-8 and TRBJ1-2, the complete variable domain is GAGVSQSPRYKVAKRGQDVALRCDPISGHVSLFWYQQALGQGPEFLTYFQNEAQLDKSGLPSDRFFAERPEGSVSTLKIQRTQQEDSAVYLCASSLDRVGYTFGSGTRLTVV.

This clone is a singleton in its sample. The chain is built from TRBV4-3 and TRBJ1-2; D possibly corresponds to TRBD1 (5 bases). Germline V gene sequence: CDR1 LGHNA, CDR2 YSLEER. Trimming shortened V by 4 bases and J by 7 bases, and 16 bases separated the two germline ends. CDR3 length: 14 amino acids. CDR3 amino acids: CASSRDKGAGGYTF. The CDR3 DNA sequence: TGCGCCAGCAGCCGCGATAAAGGGGCTGGTGGCTACACCTTC.

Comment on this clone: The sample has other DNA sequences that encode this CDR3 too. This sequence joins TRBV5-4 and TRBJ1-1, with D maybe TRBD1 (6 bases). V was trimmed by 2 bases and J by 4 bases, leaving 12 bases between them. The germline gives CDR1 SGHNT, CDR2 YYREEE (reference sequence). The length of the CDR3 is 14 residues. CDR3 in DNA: TGTGCCAGCAGCTTAAAACAGGGTGTCACTGAAGCTTTCTTT. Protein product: CASSLKQGVTEAFF.